This TCR beta chain was identified in a study of blood T cells in healthy people across ages. Findings and limits, study-wide: A conclusive naive versus antigen-experienced comparison was prevented by the unsorted PBMCs. TCR beta diversity tracked closely with naive T cell percentage.

A second PCR of 7 to 11 cycles used a sample-barcoded 5' primer and a J-beta primer mix. No fewer than 3 million CDR3-containing paired-end reads came from each sample. MiXCR, applied by TCRdb to the 5' RACE reads, yields one record per CDR3 protein. The sample comprises about 630,000 distinct CDR3 sequences, under 25% of which are singletons, and roughly 3.4% rests with the top ten. The CDR3 has 15 amino acids. The ends were cut back, 2 bases at V and 0 bases at J, with 10 bases in the middle. Germline-derived CDR1 and CDR2 are SGHVS and FQNEAQ. This clonotype was found a few times. Antigen unknown. The V gene is TRBV7-8, the J gene TRBJ1-1; possible D gene TRBD1, 6 bases. Source material: blood. The TCR was taken from an older man in good health. CDR3 in amino acids: CASSLMQGLNTEAFF. The CDR3, as DNA: TGTGCCAGCAGCTTAATGCAGGGGCTGAACACTGAAGCTTTCTTT. The complete variable domain, with remaining parts taken from reference TRBV7-8 and TRBJ1-1, reads GAGVSQSPRYKVAKRGQDVALRCDPISGHVSLFWYQQALGQGPEFLTYFQNEAQLDKSGLPSDRFFAERPEGSVSTLKIQRTQQEDSAVYLCASSLMQGLNTEAFFGQGTRLTVV.